These T cell receptor beta chains were read from a single sample in a study of cytomegalovirus exposure and HLA in healthy donors. Sequencing was performed with immunoSEQ multiplex PCR; in TCRdb, only in-frame clones are kept and a portion is missing. In the table there are under 200,000 clones, approximately 78% of which are singletons. Sequencing was carried out using PBMCs. These TCRs come from a woman under 30 in good health and CMV-seronegative. The CDR3 runs from the conserved cysteine through the conserved F or W. Where a row states a size, it is once, few, many or the class of an expanded clone; other rows omit it.

clone size: .
J gene: TRBJ2-3
V gene: TRBV4-3
CDR3 protein: CASSQGGEHTQYF

clone size: .
J gene: TRBJ2-7
V gene: TRBV10-1
CDR3 protein: CASSESWLAGGDEQYF

clone size: .
J gene: TRBJ1-1
V gene: TRBV7-2
CDR3 protein: CASSPQGGPEAFF

clone size: .
J gene: TRBJ2-4
V gene: TRBV21-1
CDR3 protein: CASRGAGDIQYF

clone size: once
J gene: TRBJ2-7
V gene: TRBV7-9
CDR3 protein: CASSLEDDLTGSF

clone size: .
J gene: .
V gene: TRBV5-1
CDR3 protein: CASSPHGQGSYEQYF

clone size: .
J gene: TRBJ2-1
V gene: TRBV7-2
CDR3 protein: CASSLGPGQTYNEQFF

clone size: .
J gene: TRBJ2-1
V gene: TRBV6-6
CDR3 protein: CASSPAGTSQFF

clone size: .
J gene: TRBJ1-1
V gene: TRBV28
CDR3 protein: CASSTGGNTEAFF

clone size: .
J gene: TRBJ1-2
V gene: TRBV5-8
CDR3 protein: CASSLRRPYGYTF

clone size: few
J gene: TRBJ1-5
V gene: TRBV10-3
CDR3 protein: CAISEGVQGQPQHF

clone size: .
J gene: TRBJ1-2
V gene: TRBV28
CDR3 protein: CASRYRGQNYGYTF

clone size: .
J gene: TRBJ2-2
V gene: TRBV7-9
CDR3 protein: CASRFAGTGNTGELFF

clone size: .
J gene: TRBJ1-1
V gene: TRBV4-2
CDR3 protein: CASSPETGALNTEAFF